The 21 T cell receptor beta chains in this list originate from one sample, sequenced in a study of blood T cell repertoires in COVID-19. The assay was immunoSEQ multiplex PCR, and TCRdb's table has in-frame clones only and misses some. The profile shows about 120,000 clones, roughly nine tenths of them singletons. Sequenced: peripheral blood. The receptors stem from a man between 65 and 85 years old with active or convalescent COVID-19.

This sequence joins TRBV10-2 and TRBJ1-4; a weak D match, TRBD1 (5 bases). V lost 10 bases and J 5 bases, leaving 14 bases between the germline ends. Germline V gene data show CDR1 as WSHSY and CDR2 as SAAADI. CDR3 length: 13 amino acids. DNA of the CDR3: TGCGCCACCTCTCGACAGTCAAATGAAAAACTGTTTTTT. Encoded protein: CATSRQSNEKLFF.

The rearrangement uses TRBV7-3 and TRBJ2-1, with 8 bases identical to TRBD2. The CDR3 extends over 15 amino acids. CDR1 is SGHTA, CDR2 FQGTGA, per germline. The junction had 7 bases not matched to a gene; V was cut back by 5 bases and J by 4 bases. The chain's CDR3 is CASSISSGSYNEQFF. Here the CDR3 DNA reads TGTGCCAGCAGCATCTCTAGCGGGTCATACAATGAGCAGTTCTTC.

The V call is TRBV5-1, the J call TRBJ2-7; 10 bases fit TRBD1. The length of the CDR3 is 15 residues. V shed 4 bases and J 5 bases; nucleotides not matched to a gene: 9. CDR1 is SGHRS and CDR2 is YFSETQ in the germline V gene. CDR3 sequence (DNA): TGCGCCAGCAGCCAACCGGGACAGGGGTACCACGAGCAGTACTTC. As protein: CASSQPGQGYHEQYF.

The chain employs TRBV5-4 and TRBJ1-5; tentative D call: TRBD1 (6 bases). Trimming cost V 4 bases and J 3 bases, with 11 bases left between them. CDR1 SGHNT and CDR2 YYREEE come from the germline V gene (reference sequence). The CDR3 extends over 14 amino acids. The CDR3 DNA sequence: TGTGCCAGCAGCCTGCCGGGACACAATCAGCCCCAGCATTTT. Translation: CASSLPGHNQPQHF.

J is TRBJ1-1 and V is TRBV10-3; perhaps TRBD1 as D (5 bases). This CDR3 is built from 14 residues. CDR1 is ENHRY, CDR2 SYGVKD, per germline. V shed 10 bases and J shed 1 base, with 16 bases lying between them. CDR3: CATGGGVSNTEAFF. CDR3 in DNA: TGTGCCACCGGGGGAGGGGTGTCGAACACTGAAGCTTTCTTT.

The chain has TRBV29-1 and TRBJ2-1, with TRBD2 matching 7 bases. The CDR3 is made up of 17 amino acids. CDR1 is SQVTM and CDR2 is ANQGSEA in the germline V gene. Trimming removed 5 bases from V and 6 bases from J; junction bases left unmatched: 19. The CDR3 reads CSVYENLPAGPSNEQFF. The CDR3 DNA is TGCAGCGTTTACGAAAACCTCCCAGCGGGGCCAAGCAATGAGCAGTTCTTC.

The chain recombines TRBV19 with TRBJ2-1; possible D gene TRBD2, 6 bases. The CDR3 sequence is 14 residues long. The V end lost 5 bases, the J end lost 4 bases, and 12 bases lay between the germline ends. CDR1 LNHDA and CDR2 SQIVND come from the germline V gene (reference sequence). The CDR3 loop reads CASSSAEGYNEQFF. The CDR3 DNA reads TGTGCCAGTAGTTCGGCGGAGGGATACAATGAGCAGTTCTTC.

This clone was found a few times. The V gene is TRBV2, the J gene TRBJ2-7; TRBD1 matches at 8 bases. The germline V gene has CDR1 SNHLY and CDR2 FYNNEI. V lost 7 bases and J lost 2; bases outside the gene matches: 4. This CDR3 contains 13 residues. CDR3 in DNA: TGTGCCAGCAAACAGGGGGAGACCTACGAGCAGTACTTC. Protein: CASKQGETYEQYF.

The chain is built from TRBV28 and TRBJ2-3, with D tentatively TRBD2 (5 bases). The CDR3 totals 12 residues. V gave up 6 bases and J gave up 5 bases, with 9 bases separating them. Looked up from germline, CDR1 is MDHEN and CDR2 is SYDVKM. The CDR3 protein is CASSFEGDTQYF. The CDR3 DNA reads TGTGCCAGCAGCTTCGAGGGAGATACGCAGTATTTT.

This chain joins TRBV5-6 and TRBJ2-1, with D possibly being TRBD2 (6 bases). The CDR3 extends over 15 amino acids. Trimming shortened V by 4 bases and J by 0 bases, and 11 bases separated the two germline ends. Germline values: CDR1 SGHDT, CDR2 YYEEEE. CDR3: CASSPGGSSYNEQFF. DNA for the CDR3: TGTGCCAGCAGCCCTGGAGGGAGCTCCTACAATGAGCAGTTCTTC.

This rearrangement joins TRBV24-1 to TRBJ2-6, with 7 bases fitting TRBD1. This CDR3 region has 16 residues. With 4 bases clipped from V and 4 bases from J, the junction kept 6 bases outside the gene matches. Per the germline V gene, CDR1 is KGHDR and CDR2 is SFDVKD. The CDR3 DNA sequence: TGTGCCACCAGTGAGTCGACAGGGCCCGGGGCCAACGTCCTGACTTTC. Amino acids: CATSESTGPGANVLTF.

The gene calls are TRBV12-3 or TRBV12-4 and TRBJ1-2; D is perhaps TRBD1 (6 bases). V lost 6 bases, J lost 3 bases, and 8 bases lay in between. The CDR3 is made up of 12 amino acids. The CDR3 loop reads CASSQGYYGYTF. The CDR3 bases are TGTGCCAGCAGCCAGGGGTACTATGGCTACACCTTC.

Concerning this clone itself: A read error may produce the germline difference seen at one junction end. This chain uses TRBV7-7 with TRBJ2-7; maybe TRBD1 (5 bases). Germline CDR1 reads SSHAT; CDR2 reads FNYEAQ (reference sequence). CDR3 length: 13 amino acids. The CDR3 DNA follows: TGTGCTAGCAGCGCGCGCCCAGGGCGCGAGCAGTACTTC. It codes for CASSARPGREQYF.

The chain carries TRBV27 and TRBJ2-3; 12 bases match TRBD2. Unmatched junction bases numbered 6, after V lost 8 bases and J lost 6 bases. Germline-derived CDR1 and CDR2 are MNHEY and SMNVEV (reference sequence). CDR3 length: 14 amino acids. Here the CDR3 reads CASLAGGAWDTQYF. CDR3 nucleotide sequence: TGTGCCAGCCTAGCGGGGGGGGCGTGGGATACGCAGTATTTT.

CDR3 region: CASSRQETLAQYF. The CDR3 coding sequence is TGTGCCAGCAGTCGACAAGAGACATTGGCCCAGTACTTC. This rearrangement joins TRBV27 to TRBJ2-5; D call uncertain. The germline V and J ends were trimmed by 5 bases and 9 bases, with 16 bases remaining between them. Germline loops: CDR1 MNHEY, CDR2 SMNVEV (reference sequence). The CDR3 has 13 amino acids.

The chain employs TRBV19 and TRBJ2-3; D uncertain. V lost 5 bases, J lost 6 bases, and 12 bases lay in between. Germline V lookup: CDR1 LNHDA, CDR2 SQIVND (reference sequence). The CDR3 is 13 residues long. CDR3 region: CASSVTWRDTQYF. CDR3 coding DNA: TGTGCCAGTAGTGTCACCTGGCGGGATACGCAGTATTTT.

In the case of this clone: One junction end does not reproduce the germline sequence, and a read error may be involved. The V call is TRBV7-7, the J call TRBJ2-5; tentative D call: TRBD2 (6 bases). The CDR3 loop spans 14 amino acids. In germline, CDR1 is SSHAT, CDR2 FNYEAQ (reference sequence). The CDR3 bases are TGTGCTAGCAGCCTCCTGGAGGGAGAAGAGACCCAGTACTTC. It is translated as CASSLLEGEETQYF.

V usage is TRBV6-5 and J usage is TRBJ2-7; D ambiguous. Germline CDR1 MNHEY, CDR2 SVGAGI. The length of the CDR3 is 12 residues. Trimming removed 5 bases at V and 3 bases at J, with 8 bases between. The CDR3 nucleotides are TGTGCCAGCAGTACACCAGGCTACGAGCAGTACTTC. Protein product: CASSTPGYEQYF.

This sequence joins TRBV19 and TRBJ1-1; D remains unclear. CDR1 and CDR2 from the germline V gene are LNHDA and SQIVND (reference sequence). The CDR3 has 12 amino acids. The V end was cut by 5 bases, the J end by 10 bases, with 14 bases between. In DNA, the CDR3 is TGTGCCAGTAGTCCCTCGGGGATGGGAGCTTTCTTT. Protein: CASSPSGMGAFF.

The V call is TRBV27, the J call TRBJ1-1; D uncertain. CDR3 length: 15 amino acids. Trimming took 3 bases from V and 2 from J, leaving 13 bases between them. Germline CDR1 is MNHEY and CDR2 is SMNVEV (reference sequence). The CDR3 DNA follows: TGTGCCAGCAGTTTCCAGCAGGCCCCCAACACTGAAGCTTTCTTT. Its protein product is CASSFQQAPNTEAFF.

The chain links TRBV27 to TRBJ2-7, with D tentatively TRBD2 (5 bases). The CDR3 extends over 14 amino acids. V lost 6 bases and J lost 2, with 14 bases in between. Germline CDR1 and CDR2: MNHEY and SMNVEV (reference sequence). This CDR3 reads CASSRTSLAYEQYF. The CDR3, as DNA: TGTGCCAGCAGCCGTACTAGTTTAGCCTACGAGCAGTACTTC.